These 20 T cell receptor beta chains were all obtained from the same sample, sequenced in a study of blood T cell repertoires in COVID-19. TCRdb keeps only in-frame clones here, not all; method: immunoSEQ multiplex PCR. The table has hundreds of thousands of clones, more than 75% seen once. The sequenced sample was peripheral blood. The receptors were gathered from a woman aged 40 to 50 who had recovered from COVID-19.

The chain recombines TRBV23-1 with TRBJ2-1, with 7 positions matching TRBD2. TRBV23-1 is classed as an ORF, of uncertain function. Germline trimming cut 8 bases from V and 6 bases from J; bases unmatched to any gene: 13. The CDR3 consists of 15 residues. This CDR3 is CASLLGTWGGNEQFF. The CDR3, as DNA: TGCGCCAGCTTACTTGGGACTTGGGGGGGCAATGAGCAGTTCTTC.

V and J are TRBV30 and TRBJ1-1, with D possibly being TRBD1 (6 bases). Trimming removed 2 bases at V and 11 bases at J, with 18 bases between. There are 13 residues in the CDR3. Germline CDR1 GTSNPN, CDR2 SVGIG (reference sequence). CDR3 coding DNA: TGTGCCTGGAGTCTAACAGTACAGGGAATGGCTTTCTTT. Translation: CAWSLTVQGMAFF.

The chain carries TRBV18 and TRBJ1-2; D is unresolved. The CDR3 extends over 14 amino acids. The germline V gene encodes CDR1 KGHSH and CDR2 LQKENI. The V and J ends lost 3 bases and 6 bases respectively, with 14 bases between them. CDR3: CASSPGARLDGYTF. For the CDR3, the DNA is TGTGCCAGCTCACCCGGTGCGCGCCTTGATGGCTACACCTTC.

This chain connects TRBV2 to TRBJ2-1; 9 nucleotides line up with TRBD2. J was trimmed by 0 bases and V by 6 bases; bases with no gene match: 0. The CDR3 is 14 amino acids. Germline V gives CDR1 SNHLY, CDR2 FYNNEI. As DNA, the CDR3 is TGTGCCAGCAGGCGGGGGGGCTCCTACAATGAGCAGTTCTTC. Its translation: CASRRGGSYNEQFF.

The rearrangement joins TRBV4-3 to TRBJ2-1; 8 bases agree with TRBD2. Germline-derived CDR1 and CDR2 are LGHNA and YSLEER. J was trimmed by 6 bases and V by 1 base; bases with no gene match: 8. The CDR3 totals 16 residues. The CDR3 sequence: CASSQGPGGLANEQFF. DNA for the CDR3: TGCGCCAGCAGCCAAGGTCCGGGGGGGCTAGCCAATGAGCAGTTCTTC.

The gene calls are TRBV6-5 and TRBJ2-7; 7 nucleotides line up with TRBD1. There are 14 residues in the CDR3. V lost 0 bases, J lost 2 bases, and 1 base stayed unmatched. The germline V gene encodes CDR1 MNHEY and CDR2 SVGAGI. The CDR3 sequence: CASSYSGTAYEQYF. The CDR3 nucleotides are TGTGCCAGCAGTTACTCCGGGACAGCCTACGAGCAGTACTTC.

The chain employs TRBV29-1 and TRBJ2-3; tentatively, D is TRBD2 (6 bases). The CDR3 covers 14 residues. Trimming removed 1 base from V and 0 bases from J, with 8 bases in between. Germline loops: CDR1 SQVTM, CDR2 ANQGSEA. CDR3 protein: CSVEGGESTDTQYF. The CDR3 DNA reads TGCAGCGTTGAAGGGGGGGAAAGCACAGATACGCAGTATTTT.

The chain carries TRBV7-9 and TRBJ2-7; 9 positions agree with TRBD2. This CDR3 comprises 14 residues. V shed 5 bases and J 1 base; nucleotides not matched to a gene: 3. Germline values: CDR1 SEHNR, CDR2 FQNEAQ (reference sequence). CDR3 nucleotide sequence: TGTGCCAGCAGCGCTAGCGGGGTTTCCTACGAGCAGTACTTC. This encodes CASSASGVSYEQYF.

Comments on this clone: At one end the junction does not follow the germline gene, possibly because of a read error. The V gene is TRBV6-5, the J gene TRBJ1-2, with a weak D call TRBD1 (5 bases). CDR1 is MNHEY and CDR2 is SVGAGI in the germline V gene. CDR3 size: 14 residues. CDR3 nucleotides: TGTGCCAGCAGTTATCAGGGAAGGGACTACGGCTACACCTTC. This codes for CASSYQGRDYGYTF.

The count of this clone is one. The chain recombines TRBV18 with TRBJ1-2; D call uncertain. V lost 3 bases and J lost 6, with 17 bases in between. Germline V gene sequence: CDR1 KGHSH, CDR2 LQKENI. The CDR3 runs 15 residues. In nucleotides, the CDR3 is TGTGCCAGCTCACCGCAACCGGGAGGGAACAATGGCTACACCTTC. This gives the protein CASSPQPGGNNGYTF.

This clone was counted only a few times. The chain has TRBV6-1 and TRBJ1-1; 8 bases are a match to TRBD1. The length of the CDR3 is 16 residues. Germline CDR1 reads MNHNS; CDR2 reads SASEGT. J gave up 3 bases and V 4 bases, and 10 bases lay outside the gene matches. In DNA form, the CDR3 reads TGTGCCAGCAGTGGGCACGACAGGGGATGGGACACTGAAGCTTTCTTT. Its translation is CASSGHDRGWDTEAFF.

The V and J genes are TRBV20-1 and TRBJ1-2; the D gene is possibly TRBD1 (6 bases). Germline V gene lookup returns CDR1 DFQATT and CDR2 SNEGSKA (reference sequence). The length of the CDR3 is 13 residues. The V and J ends lost 6 bases and 1 base respectively, with 12 bases between them. The CDR3 nucleotides read TGCAGTGCCAGTCTAGGGGGTAACTATGGCTACACCTTC. This codes for CSASLGGNYGYTF.

The chain links TRBV25-1 to TRBJ2-7; 9 bases align to TRBD2. With V trimmed by 1 base and J by 6 bases, 7 bases remained unmatched. This CDR3 region has 15 residues. Germline lookup yields CDR1 MGHDK and CDR2 SYGVNS. The CDR3 DNA reads TGTGCCAGCAGTGAATTGGCTAGCGGGGCCACCGAGCAGTACTTC. Its protein is CASSELASGATEQYF.

The chain is built from TRBV5-5 and TRBJ2-5; unclear D gene. The CDR3 covers 14 residues. The V gene lost 4 bases and the J gene lost 1 base, with 11 bases spanning the gap. Per the germline V gene, CDR1 is SGHKS and CDR2 is YYEKEE (reference sequence). CDR3 region: CASSDPRLQETQYF. CDR3 coding DNA: TGTGCCAGCAGCGATCCGAGACTCCAAGAGACCCAGTACTTC.

The rearrangement joins TRBV12-3 or TRBV12-4 to TRBJ2-7, with 7 bases fitting TRBD2. The length of the CDR3 is 13 residues. After removal of 10 bases from V and 5 bases from J, the junction contained 11 bases not matched to a gene. The CDR3 reads CATAAGPDNEQYF. CDR3 bases: TGTGCCACCGCAGCGGGGCCCGACAACGAGCAGTACTTC.

The genes are TRBV6-2 or TRBV6-3 and TRBJ1-6; D is unclear. V was pared by 5 bases and J by 3 bases, with 11 bases between. The CDR3 consists of 15 residues. Germline V gene data show CDR1 as MNHEY and CDR2 as SVGEGT. For the CDR3, the DNA is TGTGCCAGCAGTCCGCGGGAAGGCTATAATTCACCCCTCCACTTT. It codes for CASSPREGYNSPLHF.

The chain is built from TRBV11-2 and TRBJ2-7; tentatively, D is TRBD1 (5 bases). With 0 bases removed from V and 5 bases from J, the gap between germline ends came to 17 bases. Germline CDR1 and CDR2: SGHAT and FQNNGV. The CDR3 contains 16 residues. The CDR3 sequence: CASSLDLWQGTHEQYF. The CDR3 bases are TGTGCCAGCAGCTTAGACCTTTGGCAGGGTACCCACGAGCAGTACTTC.

This clone showed up just once. CDR3 sequence reads: CASSGRTGGATNEKLFF. DNA of the CDR3: TGTGCCAGCAGTGGGAGGACAGGTGGGGCGACTAATGAAAAACTGTTTTTT. J is TRBJ1-4 and V is TRBV2; the match to TRBD1 covers 7 bases. The V segment lost 4 bases and the J segment 2 bases; nucleotides outside the gene matches: 10. This CDR3 comprises 17 residues. From germline, CDR1 is SNHLY and CDR2 FYNNEI. The whole variable domain, filled in from reference TRBV2 and TRBJ1-4, reads EPEVTQTPSHQVTQMGQEVILRCVPISNHLYFYWYRQILGQKVEFLVSFYNNEISEKSEIFDDQFSVERPDGSNFTLKIRSTKLEDSAMYFCASSGRTGGATNEKLFFGSGTQLSVL.

The chain joins TRBV13 to TRBJ2-3; 10 bases agree with TRBD2. The germline V gene has CDR1 PRHDT and CDR2 FYEKMQ (reference sequence). Germline trimming cut 4 bases from V and 6 bases from J; bases unmatched to any gene: 13. This CDR3 has 17 residues. The DNA for the CDR3 is TGTGCCAGCAGCTCCCCCTCGGAGCGGGGGGGCCGGGATACGCAGTATTTT. It translates to CASSSPSERGGRDTQYF.

V is TRBV2 and J is TRBJ1-2, with 7 positions matching TRBD1. The ends lost 4 bases at V and 5 bases at J; junction bases unmatched: 4. This CDR3 has 13 amino acids. Germline V gives CDR1 SNHLY, CDR2 FYNNEI. As DNA, the CDR3 is TGTGCCAGCAGTGCCGGGACAGAGTATGGCTACACCTTC. Protein: CASSAGTEYGYTF.